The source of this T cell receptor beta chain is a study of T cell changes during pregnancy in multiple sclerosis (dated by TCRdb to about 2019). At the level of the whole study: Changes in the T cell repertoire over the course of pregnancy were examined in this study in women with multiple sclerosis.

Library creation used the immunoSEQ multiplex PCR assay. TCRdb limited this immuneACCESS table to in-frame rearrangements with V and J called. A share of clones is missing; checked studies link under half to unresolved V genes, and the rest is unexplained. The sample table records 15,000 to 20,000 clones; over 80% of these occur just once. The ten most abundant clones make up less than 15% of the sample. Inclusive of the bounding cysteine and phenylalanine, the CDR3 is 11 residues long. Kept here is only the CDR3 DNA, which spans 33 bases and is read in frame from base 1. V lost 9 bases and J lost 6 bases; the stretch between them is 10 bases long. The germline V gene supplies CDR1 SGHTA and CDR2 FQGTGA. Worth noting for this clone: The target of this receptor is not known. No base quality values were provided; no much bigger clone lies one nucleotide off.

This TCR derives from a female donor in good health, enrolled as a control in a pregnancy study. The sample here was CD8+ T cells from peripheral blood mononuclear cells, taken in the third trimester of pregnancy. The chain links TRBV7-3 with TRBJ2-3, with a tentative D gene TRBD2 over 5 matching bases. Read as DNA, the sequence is TGTGCCAGATTTAGGGAGGATACGCAGTATTTT. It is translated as CARFREDTQYF. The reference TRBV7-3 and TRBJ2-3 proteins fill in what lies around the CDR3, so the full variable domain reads GAGVSQTPSNKVTEKGKYVELRCDPISGHTALYWYRQSLGQGPEFLIYFQGTGAADDSGLPNDRFFAVRPEGSVSTLKIQRTERGDSAVYLCARFREDTQYFGPGTRLTVL.